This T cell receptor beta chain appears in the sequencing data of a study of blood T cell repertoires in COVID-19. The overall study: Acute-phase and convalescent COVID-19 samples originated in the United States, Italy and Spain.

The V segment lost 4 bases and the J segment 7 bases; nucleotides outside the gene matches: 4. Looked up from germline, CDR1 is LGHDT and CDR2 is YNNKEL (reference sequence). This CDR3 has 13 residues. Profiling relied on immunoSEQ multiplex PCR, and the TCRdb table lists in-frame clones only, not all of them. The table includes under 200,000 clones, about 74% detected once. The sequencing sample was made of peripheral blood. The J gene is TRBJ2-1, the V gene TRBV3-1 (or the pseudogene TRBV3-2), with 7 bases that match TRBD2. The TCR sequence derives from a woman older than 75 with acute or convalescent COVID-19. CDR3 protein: CASSPRLANEQFF. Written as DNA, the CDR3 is TGTGCCAGCAGCCCCAGACTAGCTAATGAGCAGTTCTTC.